Listed below are T cell receptor beta chains from one sample, sequenced in a study of shared clonotypes between healthy human individuals. Here immunoSEQ multiplex PCR was the method, and the copy in TCRdb shows in-frame clones only, minus some. The data show some 2.3 million clones, with 80% to 95% seen just once and 0.39% held by the top ten. The sequencing sample was made of naive CD4+ T cells from PBMCs. The receptors stem from a man between 18 and 35 years old in good health. Some clones in this sample may be carry-over from other donors' samples. The CDR3 runs from the conserved cysteine through the conserved F or W. Fields, in order: V gene, D gene, CDR3 length, clone size, J gene, CDR3 DNA, CDR3 protein. A D gene is named only where the DNA matches it firmly. Size values are once, few and many counts, or a class for expanded clones, and some rows have none.

v_gene: TRBV9; d_gene: .; len: 13; abundance: once; j_gene: TRBJ2-5; CDR3nt: TGTGCCAGCAGCTCGCACGGAGACGAGACCCAGTACTTC; CDR3aa: CASSSHGDETQYF
v_gene: TRBV10-3; d_gene: TRBD1; len: 14; abundance: .; j_gene: TRBJ1-5; CDR3nt: TGTGCCATCAGTAACAGGGGGGGCAATCAGCCCCAGCATTTT; CDR3aa: CAISNRGGNQPQHF
v_gene: TRBV5-1; d_gene: .; len: 18; abundance: .; j_gene: TRBJ2-6; CDR3nt: TGCGCCAGCAGCTTGGGACAGGGAGCGGGGTCTGGGGCCAACGTCCTGACTTTC; CDR3aa: CASSLGQGAGSGANVLTF
v_gene: TRBV28; d_gene: TRBD1; len: 14; abundance: .; j_gene: TRBJ2-7; CDR3nt: TGTGCCAGCAGCCCAGGGACAGCGTCCTACGAGCAGTACTTC; CDR3aa: CASSPGTASYEQYF
v_gene: TRBV4-3; d_gene: TRBD1; len: 16; abundance: .; j_gene: TRBJ1-2; CDR3nt: TGCGCCAGCAGCCAAGAGCGGGCGACAGGGCTCGACGGCTACACCTTC; CDR3aa: CASSQERATGLDGYTF
v_gene: TRBV9; d_gene: TRBD2; len: 16; abundance: .; j_gene: TRBJ2-1; CDR3nt: TGTGCCAGCACCCAAGCGGGCAGCGGGAGCGTCAATGAGCAGTTCTTC; CDR3aa: CASTQAGSGSVNEQFF
v_gene: TRBV7-9; d_gene: .; len: 17; abundance: .; j_gene: TRBJ2-5; CDR3nt: TGTGCCAGCAGCTTAGACGGCAGGGCCTCCCTGGGGGAGACCCAGTACTTC; CDR3aa: CASSLDGRASLGETQYF
v_gene: TRBV29-1; d_gene: TRBD1; len: 13; abundance: .; j_gene: TRBJ1-2; CDR3nt: TGCAGGGTAGCAGGGGGGTTGGACTATGGCTACACCTTC; CDR3aa: CRVAGGLDYGYTF
v_gene: TRBV28; d_gene: .; len: 12; abundance: .; j_gene: TRBJ2-3; CDR3nt: TGTGCCAGCAGGGGCCGCACAGATACGCAGTATTTT; CDR3aa: CASRGRTDTQYF
v_gene: TRBV28; d_gene: .; len: 13; abundance: .; j_gene: TRBJ1-4; CDR3nt: TGTGCCAGCAGTTCCCCGGAAAGAGAAAAACTGTTTTTT; CDR3aa: CASSSPEREKLFF
v_gene: TRBV5-1; d_gene: TRBD1; len: 15; abundance: .; j_gene: TRBJ2-3; CDR3nt: TGCGCCAGCAGCCCGGGACAGGGGAAGTCAGATACGCAGTATTTT; CDR3aa: CASSPGQGKSDTQYF
v_gene: TRBV6-5; d_gene: .; len: 14; abundance: .; j_gene: TRBJ1-5; CDR3nt: TGTGCCAGCAGTCGAGAAGGGGGCAATCAGCCCCAGCATTTT; CDR3aa: CASSREGGNQPQHF
v_gene: TRBV6-1; d_gene: TRBD2; len: 15; abundance: .; j_gene: TRBJ2-7; CDR3nt: TGTGCCGGGACTAGCGGGAGGGGCAACTTCTACGAGCAGTACTTC; CDR3aa: CAGTSGRGNFYEQYF
v_gene: TRBV9; d_gene: TRBD2; len: 15; abundance: .; j_gene: TRBJ2-1; CDR3nt: TGTGCCAGCAGCTTTCTGGGACTAGCGGGAGTGGAGCAGTTCTTC; CDR3aa: CASSFLGLAGVEQFF
v_gene: TRBV28; d_gene: .; len: 14; abundance: .; j_gene: TRBJ2-5; CDR3nt: TGTGCCAGCAGTTTCACAGGGATGGAGGAGACCCAGTACTTC; CDR3aa: CASSFTGMEETQYF
v_gene: TRBV19; d_gene: .; len: 12; abundance: .; j_gene: TRBJ1-5; CDR3nt: TGTGCCAGTAATTGGGTTAATCAGCCCCAGCATTTT; CDR3aa: CASNWVNQPQHF
v_gene: TRBV7-9; d_gene: .; len: 15; abundance: .; j_gene: TRBJ2-7; CDR3nt: TGTGCCAGCAGCATGGACGGGACCCCGGGGTACGAGCAGTACTTC; CDR3aa: CASSMDGTPGYEQYF
v_gene: TRBV27; d_gene: TRBD1; len: 15; abundance: .; j_gene: TRBJ2-1; CDR3nt: TGTGCCAGCAGTCTCCATAACAGGGGGAGGTCTGAGCAGTTCTTC; CDR3aa: CASSLHNRGRSEQFF
v_gene: TRBV5-4; d_gene: .; len: 15; abundance: .; j_gene: TRBJ1-3; CDR3nt: TGTGCCAGCAGCCTGAGATCGGGCTCTGGAAACACCATATATTTT; CDR3aa: CASSLRSGSGNTIYF
v_gene: TRBV21-1; d_gene: .; len: 15; abundance: .; j_gene: TRBJ2-7; CDR3nt: TGTGCCAGCATTGGCTTACAGGAGGTCCACTACGAGCAGTACTTC; CDR3aa: CASIGLQEVHYEQYF
v_gene: TRBV5-1; d_gene: .; len: 12; abundance: .; j_gene: TRBJ1-1; CDR3nt: TGCGCCAGCAGCTTGGTTAACACTGAAGCTTTCTTT; CDR3aa: CASSLVNTEAFF
v_gene: TRBV7-9; d_gene: TRBD1; len: 16; abundance: .; j_gene: TRBJ2-7; CDR3nt: TGTGCCAGCAGCTTGGTAGACCGGGACAGGGTCTACGAGCAGTACTTC; CDR3aa: CASSLVDRDRVYEQYF
v_gene: TRBV11-1; d_gene: .; len: 16; abundance: .; j_gene: TRBJ1-1; CDR3nt: TGTGCCAGCAGCGACCCACCCGGGGGTCTGAACACTGAAGCTTTCTTT; CDR3aa: CASSDPPGGLNTEAFF
v_gene: TRBV18; d_gene: .; len: 14; abundance: .; j_gene: TRBJ1-3; CDR3nt: TGTGCCAGCTCACCAACCACCGGGGCGAACACCATATATTTT; CDR3aa: CASSPTTGANTIYF
v_gene: TRBV7-9; d_gene: TRBD2; len: 16; abundance: few; j_gene: TRBJ2-3; CDR3nt: TGTGCCAGCAGCCCTATAGCGGGAACAGTAGCAGATACGCAGTATTTT; CDR3aa: CASSPIAGTVADTQYF
v_gene: TRBV28; d_gene: TRBD2; len: 14; abundance: .; j_gene: TRBJ2-5; CDR3nt: TGTGCCAGCGCGGGAGCGGGAGTTGAGGAGACCCAGTACTTC; CDR3aa: CASAGAGVEETQYF
v_gene: TRBV11-2; d_gene: TRBD2; len: 14; abundance: .; j_gene: TRBJ2-1; CDR3nt: TGTGCCAGCAGCTTAAGCGGGGAGTACAATGAGCAGTTCTTC; CDR3aa: CASSLSGEYNEQFF
v_gene: TRBV7-8; d_gene: .; len: 13; abundance: .; j_gene: TRBJ2-2; CDR3nt: TGTGCCAGCAGGAGCGACAGAGCCGGGGAGCTGTTTTTT; CDR3aa: CASRSDRAGELFF
v_gene: TRBV4-1; d_gene: .; len: 16; abundance: .; j_gene: TRBJ2-4; CDR3nt: TGCGCCAGCAGCCATCTCCCTCTCTTAGCCAAAAACATTCAGTACTTC; CDR3aa: CASSHLPLLAKNIQYF
v_gene: TRBV27; d_gene: TRBD2; len: 16; abundance: .; j_gene: TRBJ2-1; CDR3nt: TGTGCCAGCAGTCCCCCCCTACTAGCGGGTTACAATGAGCAGTTCTTC; CDR3aa: CASSPPLLAGYNEQFF
v_gene: TRBV7-6; d_gene: .; len: 14; abundance: .; j_gene: TRBJ2-3; CDR3nt: TGTGCCAGCAGCTTCTTCGGGGCCACAGATACGCAGTATTTT; CDR3aa: CASSFFGATDTQYF
v_gene: TRBV7-3; d_gene: .; len: 14; abundance: .; j_gene: TRBJ2-6; CDR3nt: TGTGCCAGCAGCCCACTCGCTGGGGCCAACGTCCTGACTTTC; CDR3aa: CASSPLAGANVLTF
v_gene: TRBV28; d_gene: .; len: 12; abundance: .; j_gene: TRBJ1-2; CDR3nt: TGTGCCAGCAGTTTTCGGGGGTATGGCTACACCTTC; CDR3aa: CASSFRGYGYTF
v_gene: TRBV19; d_gene: .; len: 11; abundance: once; j_gene: TRBJ2-5; CDR3nt: TGTGCCAGTAGTGTTAGGGAGACCCAGTACTTC; CDR3aa: CASSVRETQYF
v_gene: TRBV11-2; d_gene: TRBD1; len: 14; abundance: .; j_gene: TRBJ2-7; CDR3nt: TGTGCCAGCAGCTATGGGACAGGGGTGGGAGAGCAGTACTTC; CDR3aa: CASSYGTGVGEQYF